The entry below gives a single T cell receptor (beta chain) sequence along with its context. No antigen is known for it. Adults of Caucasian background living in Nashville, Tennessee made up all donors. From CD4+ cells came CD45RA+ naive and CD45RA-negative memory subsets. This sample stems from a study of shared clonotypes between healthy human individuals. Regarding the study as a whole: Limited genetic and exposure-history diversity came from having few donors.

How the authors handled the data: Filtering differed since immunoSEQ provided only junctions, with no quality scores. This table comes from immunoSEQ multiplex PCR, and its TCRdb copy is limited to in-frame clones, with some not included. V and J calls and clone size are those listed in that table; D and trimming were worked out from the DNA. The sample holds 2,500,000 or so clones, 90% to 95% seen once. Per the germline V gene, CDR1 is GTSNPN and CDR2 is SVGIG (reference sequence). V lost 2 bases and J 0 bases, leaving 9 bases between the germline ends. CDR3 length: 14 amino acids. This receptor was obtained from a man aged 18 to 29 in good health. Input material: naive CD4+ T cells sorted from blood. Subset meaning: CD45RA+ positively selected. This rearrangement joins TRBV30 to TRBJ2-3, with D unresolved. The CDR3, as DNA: TGTGCCTGGAGTTCCCTTTCTAGCACAGATACGCAGTATTTT. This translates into CAWSSLSSTDTQYF. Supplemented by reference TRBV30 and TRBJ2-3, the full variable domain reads SQTIHQWPATLVQPVGSPLSLECTVEGTSNPNLYWYRQAAGRGLQLLFYSVGIGQISSEVPQNLSASRPQDRQFILSSKKLLLSDSGFYLCAWSSLSSTDTQYFGPGTRLTVL.